These T cell receptor beta chains were read from a single sample in a study of a mutant IDH1 vaccine in newly diagnosed glioma. Repertoires were generated with immunoSEQ multiplex PCR, while TCRdb's copy carries only in-frame clones and drops some. The table shows some 90,000 clones, with more than 65% occurring only once. The specimen comprised PBMCs, sampled from a glioma patient treated with radiotherapy, temozolomide or both. Receptors were obtained from a man in his forties or fifties with glioma. Some clones in this sample may be carry-over from other donors' samples. Each CDR3 is given with its conserved first and last residue. The D gene is left open where the match is weak. Size tells how often a clone was seen (once, few, many) or the class of an expanded clone, and some rows leave it out.

d_gene: .
v_gene: TRBV6-5
abundance: .
j_gene: TRBJ2-1
CDR3aa: CATRGGGSKFF
CDR3nt: TGTGCTACCCGGGGAGGGGGGAGCAAGTTCTTC

d_gene: .
v_gene: TRBV29-1
abundance: .
j_gene: TRBJ1-1
CDR3aa: CSVVAWAVMNTEAFF
CDR3nt: TGCAGCGTTGTTGCCTGGGCTGTGATGAACACTGAAGCTTTCTTT

d_gene: .
v_gene: TRBV2
abundance: .
j_gene: TRBJ2-7
CDR3aa: CASRWDGPSYEQYF
CDR3nt: TGTGCCAGCAGGTGGGACGGACCCTCCTACGAGCAGTACTTC

d_gene: .
v_gene: TRBV2
abundance: .
j_gene: TRBJ2-3
CDR3aa: CASVPEYRADTQYF
CDR3nt: TGTGCCAGCGTTCCCGAGTACAGGGCGGATACGCAGTATTTT

d_gene: .
v_gene: TRBV30
abundance: .
j_gene: TRBJ1-6
CDR3aa: CAWTKDRISNSPLHF
CDR3nt: TGTGCCTGGACTAAGGACAGAATTTCAAATTCACCCCTCCACTTT

d_gene: .
v_gene: TRBV18
abundance: .
j_gene: TRBJ1-1
CDR3aa: CASSPEDARSANTEAFF
CDR3nt: TGTGCCAGCTCACCGGAGGACGCTCGGTCTGCGAACACTGAAGCTTTCTTT

d_gene: TRBD1
v_gene: TRBV6-6
abundance: .
j_gene: TRBJ2-5
CDR3aa: CASSYIGTAQETQYF
CDR3nt: TGTGCCAGCAGTTACATAGGGACAGCTCAAGAGACCCAGTACTTC

d_gene: .
v_gene: TRBV5-4
abundance: .
j_gene: TRBJ2-1
CDR3aa: CASSAFQGPRAFF
CDR3nt: TGTGCCAGCAGCGCCTTTCAAGGACCTAGGGCGTTCTTC

d_gene: .
v_gene: TRBV5-1
abundance: .
j_gene: TRBJ2-7
CDR3aa: CASSLGGGGVSYEQYF
CDR3nt: TGCGCCAGCAGCTTGGGGGGAGGGGGCGTTTCCTACGAGCAGTACTTC

d_gene: TRBD1
v_gene: TRBV6-1
abundance: .
j_gene: TRBJ1-1
CDR3aa: CASTPGQGLNTEAFF
CDR3nt: TGTGCCAGCACCCCGGGACAGGGATTAAACACTGAAGCTTTCTTT

d_gene: TRBD1
v_gene: TRBV29-1
abundance: .
j_gene: TRBJ2-3
CDR3aa: CSVSRTGGGDTQYF
CDR3nt: TGCAGCGTTTCTCGGACAGGGGGCGGCGATACGCAGTATTTT

d_gene: .
v_gene: TRBV10-1
abundance: .
j_gene: TRBJ2-5
CDR3aa: CASSEQTGETQYF
CDR3nt: TGCGCCAGCAGTGAACAGACGGGGGAGACCCAGTACTTC

d_gene: TRBD1
v_gene: TRBV29-1
abundance: .
j_gene: TRBJ2-5
CDR3aa: CSVAGAGGTGLGGQYF
CDR3nt: TGCAGCGTTGCTGGGGCTGGCGGGACAGGGCTAGGGGGCCAGTACTTC

d_gene: TRBD1
v_gene: TRBV2
abundance: .
j_gene: TRBJ1-5
CDR3aa: CASSPMGQLNQPQHF
CDR3nt: TGTGCCAGCAGTCCCATGGGACAGCTCAATCAGCCCCAGCATTTT

d_gene: .
v_gene: TRBV20-1
abundance: .
j_gene: TRBJ1-1
CDR3aa: CSASWGTEAFF
CDR3nt: TGCAGTGCTAGCTGGGGCACTGAAGCTTTCTTT

d_gene: .
v_gene: TRBV6-6
abundance: .
j_gene: TRBJ1-5
CDR3aa: CASSPQGRGNQPQHF
CDR3nt: TGTGCCAGCAGTCCTCAGGGAAGGGGCAATCAGCCCCAGCATTTT

d_gene: .
v_gene: TRBV27
abundance: .
j_gene: TRBJ1-6
CDR3aa: CASSNSYNSPLHF
CDR3nt: TGTGCCAGCAGTAACAGCTATAATTCACCCCTCCACTTT

d_gene: .
v_gene: TRBV6-5
abundance: .
j_gene: TRBJ1-1
CDR3aa: CASSYGGVGGTEAFF
CDR3nt: TGTGCCAGCAGTTATGGAGGGGTGGGAGGCACTGAAGCTTTCTTT

d_gene: TRBD2
v_gene: TRBV10-1
abundance: once
j_gene: TRBJ2-1
CDR3aa: CASSAGLAYNEQFF
CDR3nt: TGCGCCAGCAGTGCGGGACTAGCATACAATGAGCAGTTCTTC

d_gene: TRBD1
v_gene: TRBV10-1
abundance: .
j_gene: TRBJ1-1
CDR3aa: CASSTGGDTEAFF
CDR3nt: TGCGCCAGCAGTACAGGGGGTGACACTGAAGCTTTCTTT

d_gene: .
v_gene: TRBV5-4
abundance: .
j_gene: TRBJ1-5
CDR3aa: CASSPDLGPQHF
CDR3nt: TGTGCCAGCAGCCCCGATTTAGGGCCCCAGCATTTT

d_gene: TRBD1
v_gene: TRBV14
abundance: .
j_gene: TRBJ1-1
CDR3aa: CASSTRQGGREAFF
CDR3nt: TGTGCCAGCAGCACTCGACAGGGGGGCCGGGAAGCTTTCTTT

d_gene: TRBD1
v_gene: TRBV6-5
abundance: few
j_gene: TRBJ2-7
CDR3aa: CASSAGTGRYEQYF
CDR3nt: TGTGCCAGCAGCGCCGGGACAGGGCGGTACGAGCAGTACTTC

d_gene: TRBD2
v_gene: TRBV27
abundance: .
j_gene: TRBJ2-7
CDR3aa: CASRGTSGSSYEQYF
CDR3nt: TGTGCCAGCAGGGGGACTAGCGGGAGCTCCTACGAGCAGTACTTC

d_gene: .
v_gene: TRBV5-1
abundance: .
j_gene: TRBJ1-1
CDR3aa: CASSAGTGFGTEAFF
CDR3nt: TGCGCCAGCAGCGCCGGAACAGGGTTCGGGACTGAAGCTTTCTTT

d_gene: .
v_gene: TRBV2
abundance: .
j_gene: TRBJ1-1
CDR3aa: CASSAPGTTVLNTEAFF
CDR3nt: TGTGCCAGCTCCGCCCCCGGGACAACAGTCTTGAACACTGAAGCTTTCTTT

d_gene: .
v_gene: TRBV5-1
abundance: .
j_gene: TRBJ1-1
CDR3aa: CASREAGKATEAFF
CDR3nt: TGCGCCAGCAGAGAGGCGGGGAAGGCGACTGAAGCTTTCTTT

d_gene: .
v_gene: TRBV29-1
abundance: .
j_gene: TRBJ1-5
CDR3aa: CSVVVANQPQHF
CDR3nt: TGCAGCGTGGTGGTTGCCAATCAGCCCCAGCATTTT